This T cell receptor (beta chain) was found in a study of blood T cell repertoires in COVID-19. Under the authors' procedure: Amplifying reference gene primers gave estimates of nucleated cell counts. Sequenced by immunoSEQ multiplex PCR; TCRdb stores in-frame clones only, minus some. V, J and clone size derive from that table, while D and trimming were established from the DNA sequence. Of 250,000 to 300,000 clones in the sample, 80% to 85% were seen once. The origin of this receptor is a woman aged 55-69 years with active or convalescent COVID-19. Sequenced material: peripheral blood.

The CDR3 region is CASSIGLAGINEQFF. The CDR3 DNA is TGTGCCAGTAGTATTGGACTAGCGGGGATCAATGAGCAGTTCTTC. V gene TRBV19 combines with J gene TRBJ2-1; 12 nucleotides match TRBD2. CDR3 length: 15 amino acids. Germline CDR1 is LNHDA and CDR2 is SQIVND (reference sequence). Trimming cost V 3 bases and J 6 bases; bases outside gene matches: 3.